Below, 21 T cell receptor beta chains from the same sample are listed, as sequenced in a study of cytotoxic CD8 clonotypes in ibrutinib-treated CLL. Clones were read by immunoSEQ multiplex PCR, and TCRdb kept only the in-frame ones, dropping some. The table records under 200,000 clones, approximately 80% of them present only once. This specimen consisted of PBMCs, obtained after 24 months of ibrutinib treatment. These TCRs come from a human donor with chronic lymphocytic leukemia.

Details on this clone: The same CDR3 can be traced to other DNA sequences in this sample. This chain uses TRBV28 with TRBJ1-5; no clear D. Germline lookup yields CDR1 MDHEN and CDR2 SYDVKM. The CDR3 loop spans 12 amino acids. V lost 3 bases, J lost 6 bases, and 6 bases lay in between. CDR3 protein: CASSFAGQPQHF. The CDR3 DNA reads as TGTGCCAGCAGTTTCGCAGGTCAGCCCCAGCATTTT.

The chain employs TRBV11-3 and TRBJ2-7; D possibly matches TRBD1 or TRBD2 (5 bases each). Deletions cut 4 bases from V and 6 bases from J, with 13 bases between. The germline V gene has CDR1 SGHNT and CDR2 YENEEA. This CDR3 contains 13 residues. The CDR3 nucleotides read TGTGCCAGCAGCTACCGGGGCACGGGCGAGCAGTACTTC. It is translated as CASSYRGTGEQYF.

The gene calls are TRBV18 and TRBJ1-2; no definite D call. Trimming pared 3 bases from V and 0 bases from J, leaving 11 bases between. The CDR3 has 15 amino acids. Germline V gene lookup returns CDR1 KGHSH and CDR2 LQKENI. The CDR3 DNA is TGTGCCAGCTCACCGGGAATGAACTCTAACTATGGCTACACCTTC. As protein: CASSPGMNSNYGYTF.

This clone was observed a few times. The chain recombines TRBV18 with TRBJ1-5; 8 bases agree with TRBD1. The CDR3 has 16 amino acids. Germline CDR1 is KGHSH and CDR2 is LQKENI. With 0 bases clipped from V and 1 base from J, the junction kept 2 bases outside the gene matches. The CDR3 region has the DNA TGTGCCAGCTCACCACCGGACAGGGTGAGCAATCAGCCCCAGCATTTT. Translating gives CASSPPDRVSNQPQHF.

For the CDR3, the DNA is TGTGCCAGCAGCTTAGATCGCAGCCGTGAAGCTTTCTTT. Protein product: CASSLDRSREAFF. The rearrangement links TRBV11-2 to TRBJ1-1; no clear D. The germline V gene encodes CDR1 SGHAT and CDR2 FQNNGV. This CDR3 has 13 residues. Trimming cost V 0 bases and J 7 bases, with 9 bases left between them.

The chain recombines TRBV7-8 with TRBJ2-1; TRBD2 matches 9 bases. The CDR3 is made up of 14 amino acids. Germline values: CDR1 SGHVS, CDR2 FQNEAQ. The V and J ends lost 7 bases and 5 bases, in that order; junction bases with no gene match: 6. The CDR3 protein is CASNPSGADNEQFF. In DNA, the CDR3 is TGTGCCAGCAATCCTAGCGGGGCTGACAATGAGCAGTTCTTC.

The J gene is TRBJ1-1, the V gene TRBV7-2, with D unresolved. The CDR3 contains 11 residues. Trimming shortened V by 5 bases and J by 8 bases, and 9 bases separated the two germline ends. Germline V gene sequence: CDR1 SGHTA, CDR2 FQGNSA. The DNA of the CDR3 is TGTGCCAGCAGCAACGCAGCCGAAGCTTTCTTT. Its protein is CASSNAAEAFF.

This CDR3 reads CASSWTGSSGANVLTF. The CDR3 DNA reads as TGTGCCAGCAGTTGGACGGGAAGCTCTGGGGCCAACGTCCTGACTTTC. The gene calls are TRBV6-5 and TRBJ2-6, with D possibly being TRBD2 (5 bases). The CDR3 is 16 amino acids. Germline CDR1 reads MNHEY; CDR2 reads SVGAGI. Trimming pared 4 bases from V and 0 bases from J, leaving 10 bases between.

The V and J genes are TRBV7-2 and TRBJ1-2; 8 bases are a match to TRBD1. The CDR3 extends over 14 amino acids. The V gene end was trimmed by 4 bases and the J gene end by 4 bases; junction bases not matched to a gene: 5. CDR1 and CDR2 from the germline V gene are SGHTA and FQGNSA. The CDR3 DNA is TGTGCCAGCAGCTACGGACAGGGCACCTATGGCTACACCTTC. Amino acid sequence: CASSYGQGTYGYTF.

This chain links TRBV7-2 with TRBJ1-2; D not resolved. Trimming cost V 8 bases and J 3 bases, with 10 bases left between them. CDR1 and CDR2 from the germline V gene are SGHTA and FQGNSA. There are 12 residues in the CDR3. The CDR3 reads CASSSSHYGYTF. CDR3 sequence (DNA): TGTGCCAGCTCGAGTAGCCACTATGGCTACACCTTC.

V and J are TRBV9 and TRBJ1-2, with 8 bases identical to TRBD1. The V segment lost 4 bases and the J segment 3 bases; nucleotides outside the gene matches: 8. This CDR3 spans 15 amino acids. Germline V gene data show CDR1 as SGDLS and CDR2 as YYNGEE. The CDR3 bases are TGTGCCAGCAGCCCACAGGGGGTGCTCGACTATGGCTACACCTTC. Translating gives CASSPQGVLDYGYTF.

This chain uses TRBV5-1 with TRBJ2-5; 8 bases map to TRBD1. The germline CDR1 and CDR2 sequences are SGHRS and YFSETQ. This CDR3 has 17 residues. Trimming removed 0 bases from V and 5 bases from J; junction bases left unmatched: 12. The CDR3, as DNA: TGCGCCAGCAGCTTGGTCTCTGCCGACAGGGGTTACGAGACCCAGTACTTC. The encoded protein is CASSLVSADRGYETQYF.

In nucleotides, the CDR3 is TGTGCCAGTACCGACCAGGGAGTTGGAAATCAGCCCCAGCATTTT. Its protein product is CASTDQGVGNQPQHF. The rearrangement links TRBV19 to TRBJ1-5; TRBD1 might be the D (5 bases). This CDR3 has 15 residues. The V end was cut by 7 bases, the J end by 4 bases, with 17 bases between. Germline CDR1 reads LNHDA; CDR2 reads SQIVND (reference sequence).

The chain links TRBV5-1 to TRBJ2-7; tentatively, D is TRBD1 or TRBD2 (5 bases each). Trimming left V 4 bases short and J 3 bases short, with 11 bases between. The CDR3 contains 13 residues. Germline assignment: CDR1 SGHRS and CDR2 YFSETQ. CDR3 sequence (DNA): TGCGCCAGCAGCCTCCGGGACGACTACGAGCAGTACTTC. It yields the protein CASSLRDDYEQYF.

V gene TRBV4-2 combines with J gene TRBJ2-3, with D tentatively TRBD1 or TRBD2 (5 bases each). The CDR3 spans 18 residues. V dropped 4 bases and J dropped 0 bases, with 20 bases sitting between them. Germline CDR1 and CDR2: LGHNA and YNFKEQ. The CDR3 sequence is CASSRKGSVGGSTDTQYF. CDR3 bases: TGTGCCAGCAGCCGAAAGGGGTCCGTCGGCGGGAGCACAGATACGCAGTATTTT.

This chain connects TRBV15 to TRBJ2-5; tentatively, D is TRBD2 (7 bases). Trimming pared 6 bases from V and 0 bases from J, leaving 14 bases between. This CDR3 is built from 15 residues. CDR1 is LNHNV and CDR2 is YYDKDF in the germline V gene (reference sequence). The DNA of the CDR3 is TGTGCCACCAGGTGGGGGGGCCCTCACCAAGAGACCCAGTACTTC. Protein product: CATRWGGPHQETQYF. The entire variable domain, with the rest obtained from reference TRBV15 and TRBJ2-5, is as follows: DAMVIQNPRYQVTQFGKPVTLSCSQTLNHNVMYWYQQKSSQAPKLLFHYYDKDFNNEADTPDNFQSRRPNTSFCFLDIRSPGLGDTAMYLCATRWGGPHQETQYFGPGTRLLVL.

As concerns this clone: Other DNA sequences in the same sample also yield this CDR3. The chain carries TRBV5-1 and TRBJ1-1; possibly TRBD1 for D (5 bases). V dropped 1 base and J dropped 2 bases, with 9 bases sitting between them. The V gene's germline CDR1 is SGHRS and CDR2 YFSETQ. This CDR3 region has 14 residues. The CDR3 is CASSLFRVNTEAFF. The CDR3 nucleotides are TGCGCCAGCAGCTTGTTCAGGGTTAACACTGAAGCTTTCTTT.

The CDR3 nucleotides read TGTGCCAGCAGCTTGGTGGGTGAAGCTTTCTTT. Its translation is CASSLVGEAFF. The chain recombines TRBV5-6 with TRBJ1-1, with D hard to call. CDR3 length equals 11 residues. The germline V and J ends were trimmed by 0 bases and 7 bases, with 4 bases remaining between them. Per germline, CDR1 SGHDT and CDR2 YYEEEE.

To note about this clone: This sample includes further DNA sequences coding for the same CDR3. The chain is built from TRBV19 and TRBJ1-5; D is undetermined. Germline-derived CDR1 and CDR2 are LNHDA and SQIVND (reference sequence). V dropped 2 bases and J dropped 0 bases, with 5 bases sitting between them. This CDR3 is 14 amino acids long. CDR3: CASSIRSSNQPQHF. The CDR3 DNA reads TGTGCCAGTAGTATAAGGAGTAGCAATCAGCCCCAGCATTTT. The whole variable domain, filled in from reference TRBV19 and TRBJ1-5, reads DGGITQSPKYLFRKEGQNVTLSCEQNLNHDAMYWYRQDPGQGLRLIYYSQIVNDFQKGDIAEGYSVSREKKESFPLTVTSAQKNPTAFYLCASSIRSSNQPQHFGDGTRLSIL.

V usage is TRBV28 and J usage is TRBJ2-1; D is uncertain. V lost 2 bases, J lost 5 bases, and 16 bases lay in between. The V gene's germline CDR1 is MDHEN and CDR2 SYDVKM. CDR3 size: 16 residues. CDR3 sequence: CASSLGFWRYNNEQFF. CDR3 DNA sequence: TGTGCCAGCAGTTTAGGGTTTTGGCGGTACAACAATGAGCAGTTCTTC.

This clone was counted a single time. CDR3 DNA: TGCGCCAGCAGCCCAACCCGGGGCAGCTATGAAAAACTGTTTTTT. Its protein product is CASSPTRGSYEKLFF. V and J are TRBV4-1 and TRBJ1-4; maybe TRBD1 (5 bases). There are 15 residues in the CDR3. Trimming took off 4 bases at V and 6 bases at J, with 15 bases between the two ends. Germline loops: CDR1 MGHRA, CDR2 YSYEKL.